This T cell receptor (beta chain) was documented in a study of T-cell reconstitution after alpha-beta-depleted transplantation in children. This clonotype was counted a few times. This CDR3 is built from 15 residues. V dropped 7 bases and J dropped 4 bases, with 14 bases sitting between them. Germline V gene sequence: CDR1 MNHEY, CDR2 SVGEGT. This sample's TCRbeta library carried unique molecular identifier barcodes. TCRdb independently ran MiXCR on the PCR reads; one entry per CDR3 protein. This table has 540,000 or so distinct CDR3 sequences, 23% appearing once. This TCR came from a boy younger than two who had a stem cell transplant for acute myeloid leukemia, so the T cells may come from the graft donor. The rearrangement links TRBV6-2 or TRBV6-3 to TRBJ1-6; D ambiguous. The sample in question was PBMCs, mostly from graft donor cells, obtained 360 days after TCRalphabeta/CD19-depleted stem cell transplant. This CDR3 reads CASTTTTDYNSPLHF. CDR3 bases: TGTGCCAGCACTACGACGACCGATTATAATTCACCCCTCCACTTT.